The 17 T cell receptor beta chains reported below all come from one sample, sequenced in a study of T cell responses to AZD1222 COVID-19 vaccine. Profiling relied on immunoSEQ multiplex PCR, and the TCRdb table lists in-frame clones only, not all of them. The table has about 130,000 clones, approximately 85% seen once. This sample comprised peripheral blood, obtained on day 0 of AZD1222 vaccination. The receptors were sampled from an adult in good health.

This clone was detected once. The CDR3 reads CASSDQVVEQFF. CDR3 DNA: TGCGCCAGCAGTGACCAAGTGGTTGAGCAGTTCTTC. V usage is TRBV10-2 and J usage is TRBJ2-1; D uncertain. CDR3 length: 12 residues. CDR1 WSHSY and CDR2 SAAADI come from the germline V gene. With 3 bases removed from V and 9 bases from J, the gap between germline ends came to 9 bases.

This clone is a singleton in its sample. V is TRBV19 and J is TRBJ2-3; weak D call: TRBD2 (5 bases). The V gene's germline CDR1 is LNHDA and CDR2 SQIVND (reference sequence). Trimming took 1 base from V and 5 from J, leaving 7 bases between them. The CDR3 has 13 amino acids. Written as DNA, the CDR3 is TGTGCCAGTAGTATAGTTGGAGGAGATACGCAGTATTTT. Its protein product is CASSIVGGDTQYF.

V and J are TRBV15 and TRBJ1-6; no definite D call. Trimming shortened V by 2 bases and J by 10 bases, and 18 bases separated the two germline ends. The CDR3 has 16 amino acids. The germline V gene has CDR1 LNHNV and CDR2 YYDKDF (reference sequence). CDR3 residues: CATSRTIGTVRSPLHF. The DNA for the CDR3 is TGTGCCACCAGCAGAACCATCGGAACAGTCCGGTCACCCCTCCACTTT.

The chain combines TRBV2 with TRBJ1-5; no reliable D call. V was shortened by 5 bases and J by 2 bases, with 7 bases between the two germline ends. CDR1 and CDR2 from the germline V gene are SNHLY and FYNNEI. This CDR3 is 13 amino acids long. CDR3 sequence (DNA): TGTGCCAGCAGTCCAGACCGCAATCAGCCCCAGCATTTT. Its translation: CASSPDRNQPQHF. The variable domain in full, with the rest retrieved from reference TRBV2 and TRBJ1-5, is EPEVTQTPSHQVTQMGQEVILRCVPISNHLYFYWYRQILGQKVEFLVSFYNNEISEKSEIFDDQFSVERPDGSNFTLKIRSTKLEDSAMYFCASSPDRNQPQHFGDGTRLSIL.

This sequence joins TRBV10-2 and TRBJ2-2; a weak D match, TRBD2 (5 bases). Germline assignment: CDR1 WSHSY and CDR2 SAAADI. The CDR3 is 13 amino acids. V lost 5 bases and J lost 4, with 8 bases in between. Here the CDR3 reads CASSPGFTGELFF. The CDR3 bases are TGCGCCAGCAGTCCGGGGTTCACCGGGGAGCTGTTTTTT.

The rearrangement joins TRBV19 to TRBJ1-6; 9 bases fit TRBD1. V was clipped by 2 bases and J by 10 bases; unmatched bases: 12. Germline CDR1 reads LNHDA; CDR2 reads SQIVND (reference sequence). This CDR3 region has 17 residues. This CDR3 is CASSIRSGGTGSSPLHF. The CDR3 DNA reads TGTGCCAGTAGTATAAGGAGCGGAGGGACAGGGAGCTCACCCCTCCACTTT. Based on the CDR3 plus reference TRBV19 and TRBJ1-6, the full variable domain is DGGITQSPKYLFRKEGQNVTLSCEQNLNHDAMYWYRQDPGQGLRLIYYSQIVNDFQKGDIAEGYSVSREKKESFPLTVTSAQKNPTAFYLCASSIRSGGTGSSPLHFGNGTRLTVT.

Here the CDR3 reads CASSSRQGGTSYNEQFF. The CDR3 nucleotides read TGTGCCAGCAGTTCACGTCAGGGGGGCACCTCCTACAATGAGCAGTTCTTC. The V and J genes are TRBV27 and TRBJ2-1; D perhaps matches TRBD1 (7 bases). The CDR3 has 17 residues. Germline V CDR1 and CDR2: MNHEY, SMNVEV (reference sequence). Trimming left V 4 bases short and J 0 bases short, with 16 bases between.

V gene TRBV30 combines with J gene TRBJ1-4, with a possible D match to TRBD1 (5 bases). Germline values: CDR1 GTSNPN, CDR2 SVGIG (reference sequence). V lost 0 bases to trimming and J lost 8 bases, with 25 bases between them. The CDR3 has 18 residues. The CDR3 coding sequence is TGTGCCTGGAGTGTACTCGTCCCCCTTGGGGGTGAGAGGGAAAAACTGTTTTTT. Amino acids: CAWSVLVPLGGEREKLFF. The whole variable domain, remainder taken from reference TRBV30 and TRBJ1-4, is SQTIHQWPATLVQPVGSPLSLECTVEGTSNPNLYWYRQAAGRGLQLLFYSVGIGQISSEVPQNLSASRPQDRQFILSSKKLLLSDSGFYLCAWSVLVPLGGEREKLFFGSGTQLSVL.

The V and J genes are TRBV11-3 and TRBJ1-2, with TRBD1 as a possible D gene (5 bases). Germline V gene lookup returns CDR1 SGHNT and CDR2 YENEEA. V shed 4 bases and J shed 5 bases, with 17 bases lying between them. This CDR3 spans 15 amino acids. In nucleotides, the CDR3 is TGTGCCAGCAGCTCCCGACCGGGGCCGGAATATGGCTACACCTTC. Amino acid sequence: CASSSRPGPEYGYTF.

The chain links TRBV7-7 to TRBJ2-3; 10 bases align to TRBD2. V gave up 5 bases and J gave up 4 bases; unmatched junction bases: 3. CDR1 and CDR2 (germline): SSHAT, FNYEAQ (reference sequence). There are 14 residues in the CDR3. CDR3 nucleotide sequence: TGTGCCAGCAGCCCAGCGGGGGGGTCAGATACGCAGTATTTT. This codes for CASSPAGGSDTQYF.

The chain uses TRBV11-2 and TRBJ2-4; D is unresolved. V shed 5 bases and J shed 5 bases, with 7 bases lying between them. Per germline, CDR1 SGHAT and CDR2 FQNNGV. The CDR3 extends over 12 amino acids. CDR3 sequence: CASSQAENIQYF. The CDR3, as DNA: TGTGCCAGCAGCCAAGCAGAAAACATTCAGTACTTC.

The chain employs TRBV7-2 and TRBJ2-5; 7 bases match TRBD2. V trimming: 0 bases; J trimming: 3 bases; junction bases outside the gene matches: 4. This CDR3 spans 15 amino acids. The germline V gene has CDR1 SGHTA and CDR2 FQGNSA. The CDR3 nucleotides are TGTGCCAGCAGCTTAGCGAAGGGGAGGGAAGAGACCCAGTACTTC. Amino acid sequence: CASSLAKGREETQYF.

The V call is TRBV13, the J call TRBJ2-1; 9 bases agree with TRBD2. With 5 bases clipped from V and 3 bases from J, the junction kept 5 bases outside the gene matches. CDR1 and CDR2 (germline): PRHDT, FYEKMQ (reference sequence). This CDR3 contains 15 residues. CDR3 DNA sequence: TGTGCCAGCAGCCCTAGCGGGGTAGACTACAATGAGCAGTTCTTC. Protein product: CASSPSGVDYNEQFF.

The CDR3 DNA reads as TGTGCCAGTAGTTTCCGTAGCAATCAGCCCCAGCATTTT. It yields the protein CASSFRSNQPQHF. The J gene is TRBJ1-5, the V gene TRBV19, with D unclear. The V and J ends lost 5 bases and 0 bases respectively, with 5 bases between them. The CDR3 runs 13 residues. In germline, CDR1 is LNHDA, CDR2 SQIVND (reference sequence).

This clone came up a few times. The chain joins TRBV2 to TRBJ2-7, with D uncertain. Germline V gene data show CDR1 as SNHLY and CDR2 as FYNNEI. The CDR3 sequence is 13 residues long. The V end was cut by 8 bases, the J end by 2 bases, with 13 bases between. The CDR3 loop is CASGVGGAYEQYF. The CDR3 nucleotides are TGTGCCAGCGGGGTTGGCGGCGCCTACGAGCAGTACTTC.

This chain uses TRBV2 with TRBJ2-7, with no clear D. This CDR3 is built from 12 residues. Trimming cost V 5 bases and J 1 base, with 6 bases left between them. CDR1 SNHLY and CDR2 FYNNEI come from the germline V gene. The CDR3 DNA reads as TGTGCCAGCAGTAGGGATTCCTACGAGCAGTACTTC. Translation: CASSRDSYEQYF.

This clone was detected only once. The chain links TRBV19 to TRBJ1-4; TRBD1 might be the D (5 bases). This CDR3 comprises 17 residues. Germline assignment: CDR1 LNHDA and CDR2 SQIVND (reference sequence). The V gene lost 7 bases and the J gene lost 4 bases, with 22 bases spanning the gap. CDR3 sequence (DNA): TGTGCCAGTAATGGTGGACTCGCTTTCGGGGGTAATGAAAAACTGTTTTTT. Protein sequence: CASNGGLAFGGNEKLFF.